The 21 T cell receptor beta chains presented below share a single source sample, sequenced in a study of blood T cell repertoires in COVID-19. Clones were sequenced by immunoSEQ multiplex PCR, and TCRdb holds only the in-frame ones, with some missing. Counted here are just over 650,000 clones, more than 80% occurring once; the ten biggest clones make up approximately 0.3%. The sample was peripheral blood. All receptors derive from a woman aged 18 to 35 with acute or convalescent COVID-19.

This chain connects TRBV3-1 (or the pseudogene TRBV3-2) to TRBJ1-6; the D gene is possibly TRBD1 (5 bases). The CDR3 spans 16 residues. V lost 0 bases and J 6 bases, leaving 12 bases between the germline ends. Per germline, CDR1 LGHDT and CDR2 YNNKEL (reference sequence). CDR3 in DNA: TGTGCCAGCAGCCAAGAAGGGACTAGATCTAATTCACCCCTCCACTTT. This encodes CASSQEGTRSNSPLHF.

The V call is TRBV5-1, the J call TRBJ1-1, with TRBD1 matching 8 bases. The CDR3 runs to 16 residues. Trimming cost V 3 bases and J 5 bases; bases outside gene matches: 12. Per germline, CDR1 SGHRS and CDR2 YFSETQ. CDR3 protein: CASSYQGADLGTEAFF. CDR3 bases: TGCGCCAGCAGCTACCAGGGGGCGGATTTGGGGACTGAAGCTTTCTTT.

V gene TRBV4-2 combines with J gene TRBJ1-2; the D gene is possibly TRBD1 (6 bases). The CDR3 has 13 amino acids. Germline V gene data show CDR1 as LGHNA and CDR2 as YNFKEQ. Trimming stripped 8 bases from V and 3 bases from J, with 13 bases between. The CDR3: CASGRQADYGYTF. The DNA for the CDR3 is TGTGCCAGCGGGCGACAGGCCGACTATGGCTACACCTTC.

This clone showed up just a few times. The V gene is TRBV19, the J gene TRBJ1-2; no clear D gene. Germline V gene lookup returns CDR1 LNHDA and CDR2 SQIVND (reference sequence). V gave up 3 bases and J gave up 3 bases, with 11 bases separating them. The CDR3 is 14 amino acids. The CDR3 here is CASSIQEEYYGYTF. DNA for the CDR3: TGTGCCAGTAGTATTCAAGAAGAGTACTATGGCTACACCTTC.

The V call is TRBV6-2 or TRBV6-3, the J call TRBJ2-1; the match to TRBD2 covers 12 bases. With 5 bases clipped from V and 5 bases from J, the junction kept 10 bases outside the gene matches. This CDR3 has 17 residues. The germline V gene encodes CDR1 MNHEY and CDR2 SVGEGT. The CDR3 loop is CASSTSPTSGGNNEQFF. The DNA for the CDR3 is TGTGCCAGCAGTACCTCTCCGACTAGCGGGGGCAACAATGAGCAGTTCTTC.

The chain couples TRBV12-3 or TRBV12-4 to TRBJ1-2; 8 nucleotides agree with TRBD1. The CDR3 loop spans 13 amino acids. V was pared by 7 bases and J by 8 bases, with 9 bases of the junction left unmatched. CDR3 loop: CASTPGQGIGYTF. The CDR3 DNA reads as TGTGCCAGCACCCCTGGACAGGGTATAGGCTACACCTTC.

The V and J genes are TRBV7-8 and TRBJ1-6; D gene uncertain. Trimming pared 2 bases from V and 5 bases from J, leaving 19 bases between. Germline V gene sequence: CDR1 SGHVS, CDR2 FQNEAQ. The CDR3 spans 18 residues. The CDR3: CASSLSPGWAADNSPLHF. The DNA for the CDR3 is TGTGCCAGCAGCTTAAGTCCTGGGTGGGCAGCTGATAATTCACCCCTCCACTTT.

The chain recombines TRBV4-1 with TRBJ1-1, with D possibly matching TRBD1 (5 bases). The CDR3 spans 15 residues. Trimming shortened V by 0 bases and J by 0 bases, and 8 bases separated the two germline ends. Germline assignment: CDR1 MGHRA and CDR2 YSYEKL. The CDR3 nucleotides read TGCGCCAGCAGCCAAGATAGGGGATTGAACACTGAAGCTTTCTTT. It translates to CASSQDRGLNTEAFF.

In its sample, this clone was seen once. This rearrangement joins TRBV19 to TRBJ1-1, with 9 nucleotides matching TRBD1. CDR1 is LNHDA, CDR2 SQIVND, per germline (reference sequence). Trimming removed 7 bases from V and 1 base from J; junction bases left unmatched: 4. There are 14 residues in the CDR3. CDR3 sequence reads: CASMKDRGNTEAFF. CDR3 DNA sequence: TGTGCCAGTATGAAGGACAGGGGGAACACTGAAGCTTTCTTT.

The chain links TRBV6-1 to TRBJ1-2; 7 bases are a match to TRBD1. This CDR3 spans 12 amino acids. The J segment lost 5 bases and the V segment lost 10 bases, leaving 7 bases of the junction unmatched. From germline, CDR1 is MNHNS and CDR2 SASEGT. Here the CDR3 DNA reads TGTGCCATCACAGGGACAGCTTATGGCTACACCTTC. Translated: CAITGTAYGYTF.

The chain is built from TRBV13 and TRBJ2-3; the match to TRBD2 covers 7 bases. The germline gives CDR1 PRHDT, CDR2 FYEKMQ (reference sequence). The CDR3 loop spans 14 amino acids. The ends lost 4 bases at V and 3 bases at J; junction bases unmatched: 4. The CDR3 DNA follows: TGTGCCAGCAGCTCCGGGGGAGGGACAGATACGCAGTATTTT. Amino acid sequence: CASSSGGGTDTQYF.

The chain is built from TRBV12-3 or TRBV12-4 and TRBJ2-7, with TRBD1 identical over 10 bases. With 8 bases clipped from V and 7 bases from J, the junction kept 5 bases outside the gene matches. CDR3 length equals 12 residues. The CDR3 loop reads CASGQGVYEQYF. CDR3 coding DNA: TGTGCCAGCGGACAGGGGGTGTATGAGCAGTACTTC.

This clone turned up a few times. The chain joins TRBV10-1 to TRBJ1-4; maybe TRBD1 (6 bases). V lost 5 bases and J 8 bases, leaving 12 bases between the germline ends. The germline V gene has CDR1 WNHNN and CDR2 SYGVQD (reference sequence). The CDR3 length is 13 residues. CDR3 in amino acids: CASSTGKGEKLFF. The CDR3 DNA is TGCGCCAGCAGTACAGGGAAGGGCGAAAAACTGTTTTTT.

The chain couples TRBV30 to TRBJ1-1, with D unresolved. Germline V gives CDR1 GTSNPN, CDR2 SVGIG (reference sequence). The CDR3 runs to 14 residues. The V end lost 4 bases, the J end lost 6 bases, and 18 bases lay between the germline ends. The DNA for the CDR3 is TGTGCCTGGAATACCCCCCCGGGTCCCCCTGAAGCTTTCTTT. It translates to CAWNTPPGPPEAFF. Full variable domain (remainder filled in from reference TRBV30 and TRBJ1-1): SQTIHQWPATLVQPVGSPLSLECTVEGTSNPNLYWYRQAAGRGLQLLFYSVGIGQISSEVPQNLSASRPQDRQFILSSKKLLLSDSGFYLCAWNTPPGPPEAFFGQGTRLTVV.

The chain links TRBV6-5 to TRBJ1-2, with 7 bases matching TRBD1. The CDR3 length is 14 residues. Germline trimming cut 1 base from V and 4 bases from J; bases unmatched to any gene: 3. Germline V gives CDR1 MNHEY, CDR2 SVGAGI. CDR3 bases: TGTGCCAGCAGTTACTTACCAGGGGGCTATGGCTACACCTTC. As protein: CASSYLPGGYGYTF.

In its sample, this clone was seen many times. Written as DNA, the CDR3 is TGTGCCAGCAGCTTAGGCAGATGGTACGAGCAGTACTTC. Its translation: CASSLGRWYEQYF. The chain uses TRBV7-8 and TRBJ2-7; D unresolved. Germline CDR1 is SGHVS and CDR2 is FQNEAQ. Trimming left V 1 base short and J 4 bases short, with 8 bases between. The CDR3 spans 13 residues.

This chain joins TRBV28 and TRBJ1-2; TRBD1 matches at 8 bases. V shed 6 bases and J 4 bases; nucleotides not matched to a gene: 10. The CDR3 sequence is 15 residues long. Germline-derived CDR1 and CDR2 are MDHEN and SYDVKM. The CDR3 region has the DNA TGTGCCAGCAGATCCGGGACAGGTTTATTCTATGGCTACACCTTC. It codes for CASRSGTGLFYGYTF.

This clone was detected only a few times. V usage is TRBV30 and J usage is TRBJ1-4; 9 nucleotides match TRBD1. CDR1 and CDR2 from the germline V gene are GTSNPN and SVGIG (reference sequence). V lost 5 bases, J lost 11 bases, and 9 bases stayed unmatched. This CDR3 has 13 residues. CDR3 residues: CAWVPGQGRKLFF. The CDR3 bases are TGTGCCTGGGTACCGGGACAGGGAAGGAAACTGTTTTTT. The full variable domain, with the rest looked up from reference TRBV30 and TRBJ1-4, is SQTIHQWPATLVQPVGSPLSLECTVEGTSNPNLYWYRQAAGRGLQLLFYSVGIGQISSEVPQNLSASRPQDRQFILSSKKLLLSDSGFYLCAWVPGQGRKLFFGSGTQLSVL.

The chain couples TRBV4-1 to TRBJ1-1, with a possible D match to TRBD1 (6 bases). The V end lost 4 bases, the J end lost 0 bases, and 6 bases lay between the germline ends. The CDR3 sequence is 13 residues long. Germline V gene lookup returns CDR1 MGHRA and CDR2 YSYEKL. This CDR3 reads CASSRGLNTEAFF. For the CDR3, the DNA is TGCGCCAGCAGCCGGGGGCTGAACACTGAAGCTTTCTTT.

V usage is TRBV24-1 and J usage is TRBJ1-5, with D perhaps TRBD1 (5 bases). Trimming stripped 5 bases from V and 6 bases from J, with 13 bases between. This CDR3 comprises 14 residues. Per the germline V gene, CDR1 is KGHDR and CDR2 is SFDVKD. CDR3 bases: TGTGCCACCAGTGGAACAGGTGGAAGTCAGCCCCAGCATTTT. Translation: CATSGTGGSQPQHF.

The chain joins TRBV6-6 to TRBJ2-3; 10 nucleotides line up with TRBD2. The germline V gene encodes CDR1 MNHNY and CDR2 SVGAGI (reference sequence). Germline trimming cut 8 bases from V and 6 bases from J; bases unmatched to any gene: 14. There are 16 residues in the CDR3. This chain's CDR3 is CASGLSGGTLRDTQYF. The CDR3 DNA sequence: TGTGCCAGCGGACTTAGCGGGGGGACACTGAGGGATACGCAGTATTTT.